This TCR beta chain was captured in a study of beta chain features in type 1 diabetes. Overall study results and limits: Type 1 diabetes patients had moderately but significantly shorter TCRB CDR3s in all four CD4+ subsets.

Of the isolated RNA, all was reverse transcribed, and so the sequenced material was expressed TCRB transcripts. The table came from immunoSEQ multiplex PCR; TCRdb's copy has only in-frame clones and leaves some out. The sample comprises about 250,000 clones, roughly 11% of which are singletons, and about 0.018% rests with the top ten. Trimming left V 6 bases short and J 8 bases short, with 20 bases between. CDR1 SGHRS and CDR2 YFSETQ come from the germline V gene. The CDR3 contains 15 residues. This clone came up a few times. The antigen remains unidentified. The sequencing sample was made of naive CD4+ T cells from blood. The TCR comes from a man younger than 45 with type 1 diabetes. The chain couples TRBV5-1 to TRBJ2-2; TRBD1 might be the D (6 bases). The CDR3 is CASTPPPGAEGELFF. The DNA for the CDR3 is TGCGCCAGCACCCCACCGCCAGGGGCGGAAGGGGAGCTGTTTTTT.